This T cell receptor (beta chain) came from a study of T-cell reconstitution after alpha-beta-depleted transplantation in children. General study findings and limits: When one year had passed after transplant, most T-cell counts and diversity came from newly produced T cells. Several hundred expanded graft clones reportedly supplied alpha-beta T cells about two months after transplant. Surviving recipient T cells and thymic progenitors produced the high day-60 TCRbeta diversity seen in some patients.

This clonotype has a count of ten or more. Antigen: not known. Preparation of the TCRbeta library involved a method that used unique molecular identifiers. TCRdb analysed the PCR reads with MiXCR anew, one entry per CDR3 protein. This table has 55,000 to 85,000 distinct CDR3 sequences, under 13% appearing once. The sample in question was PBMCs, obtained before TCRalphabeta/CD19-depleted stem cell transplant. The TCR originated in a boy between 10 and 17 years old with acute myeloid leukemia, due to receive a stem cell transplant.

In DNA, the CDR3 is TGTGCCAGCAGCTTACCCACAGTTAATTCACCCCTCCACTTT. It yields the protein CASSLPTVNSPLHF. J is TRBJ1-6 and V is TRBV7-9; D not certain. Germline CDR1 SEHNR, CDR2 FQNEAQ (reference sequence). V lost 2 bases and J lost 6, with 8 bases in between. This CDR3 has 14 amino acids. The full variable domain, in which reference TRBV7-9 and TRBJ1-6 provide the parts outside the CDR3, is DTGVSQNPRHKITKRGQNVTFRCDPISEHNRLYWYRQTLGQGPEFLTYFQNEAQLEKSRLLSDRFSAERPKGSFSTLEIQRTEQGDSAMYLCASSLPTVNSPLHFGNGTRLTVT.